These 32 T cell receptor beta chains originate from one sample sequenced in a study of T cell responses to AZD1222 COVID-19 vaccine. Profiled with immunoSEQ multiplex PCR; TCRdb holds only in-frame clones, not every one. The sample lists 130,000 to 150,000 clones, 75% to 95% occurring once. This specimen consisted of peripheral blood, obtained on day 0 of MenACWY control vaccination. Receptors were obtained from an adult in good health.

This sequence joins TRBV5-1 and TRBJ1-3; D not resolved. Trimming shortened V by 4 bases and J by 3 bases, and 5 bases separated the two germline ends. From germline, CDR1 is SGHRS and CDR2 YFSETQ. The CDR3 loop spans 12 amino acids. The CDR3 sequence is CASSIDGNTIYF. CDR3 bases: TGCGCCAGCAGCATAGATGGAAACACCATATATTTT.

CDR3 coding DNA: TGTGCCAGCAGTGAGTGGGAAAATCAGCCCCAGCATTTT. Its protein is CASSEWENQPQHF. The V and J genes are TRBV2 and TRBJ1-5; no definite D call. Germline values: CDR1 SNHLY, CDR2 FYNNEI. The CDR3 extends over 13 amino acids. Deletions cut 3 bases from V and 4 bases from J, with 7 bases between.

This chain joins TRBV7-9 and TRBJ1-5; no firm D call. Germline CDR1 is SEHNR and CDR2 is FQNEAQ (reference sequence). This CDR3 has 12 residues. Trimming removed 2 bases at V and 1 base at J, with 0 bases between. CDR3 sequence: CASSLSNQPQHF. Written as DNA, the CDR3 is TGTGCCAGCAGCTTAAGCAATCAGCCCCAGCATTTT.

V is TRBV10-2 and J is TRBJ2-7; no definite D call. Germline values: CDR1 WSHSY, CDR2 SAAADI. Trimming stripped 4 bases from V and 3 bases from J, with 16 bases between. This CDR3 comprises 15 residues. CDR3 DNA sequence: TGCGCCAGCAGTGGGAGTAGTCGTTTAGACTACGAGCAGTACTTC. It encodes CASSGSSRLDYEQYF.

V and J are TRBV27 and TRBJ1-5, with D uncertain. V was pared by 2 bases and J by 0 bases, with 5 bases between. The CDR3 contains 14 residues. Germline V CDR1 and CDR2: MNHEY, SMNVEV (reference sequence). This chain's CDR3 is CASSLLASNQPQHF. Here the CDR3 DNA reads TGTGCCAGCAGTTTACTGGCTAGCAATCAGCCCCAGCATTTT.

J is TRBJ1-2 and V is TRBV9, with D unresolved. Germline CDR1 and CDR2: SGDLS and YYNGEE. This CDR3 has 14 amino acids. The V end was cut by 0 bases, the J end by 3 bases, with 9 bases between. The CDR3 here is CASSVAGLDYGYTF. CDR3 nucleotides: TGTGCCAGCAGCGTAGCTGGGTTGGACTATGGCTACACCTTC. The full variable domain, its missing parts supplied by reference TRBV9 and TRBJ1-2, is DSGVTQTPKHLITATGQRVTLRCSPRSGDLSVYWYQQSLDQGLQFLIQYYNGEERAKGNILERFSAQQFPDLHSELNLSSLELGDSALYFCASSVAGLDYGYTFGSGTRLTVV.

The J gene is TRBJ2-1, the V gene TRBV11-2, with a tentative D call TRBD2 (6 bases). The V and J ends lost 4 bases and 3 bases respectively, with 10 bases between them. Germline V lookup: CDR1 SGHAT, CDR2 FQNNGV. This CDR3 comprises 14 residues. The CDR3 bases are TGTGCCAGCAGCTCGGGACTCCTCTACAATGAGCAGTTCTTC. This codes for CASSSGLLYNEQFF.

The chain employs TRBV6-5 and TRBJ1-1; D unclear. The CDR3 runs to 13 residues. The V end lost 6 bases, the J end lost 1 base, and 9 bases lay between the germline ends. The germline V gene has CDR1 MNHEY and CDR2 SVGAGI. CDR3 nucleotides: TGTGCCAGCAGGGCCCAACCGAACACTGAAGCTTTCTTT. Amino acids: CASRAQPNTEAFF.

As for this clone: The junction departs from the called germline gene at one end, perhaps through a read error. The V call is TRBV7-7, the J call TRBJ2-2, with 7 nucleotides matching TRBD2. Per germline, CDR1 SSHAT and CDR2 FNYEAQ (reference sequence). The CDR3 spans 15 residues. The CDR3 here is CASREGTVNTGELFF. CDR3 in DNA: TGTGCTAGCAGGGAGGGGACGGTTAACACCGGGGAGCTGTTTTTT. The full variable domain, with the rest looked up from reference TRBV7-7 and TRBJ2-2, is GAGVSQSPRYKVTKRGQDVTLRCDPISSHATLYWYQQALGQGPEFLTYFNYEAQPDKSGLPSDRFSAERPEGSISTLTIQRTEQRDSAMYRCASREGTVNTGELFFGEGSRLTVL.

J is TRBJ1-5 and V is TRBV15; no firm D call. The germline V gene encodes CDR1 LNHNV and CDR2 YYDKDF (reference sequence). This CDR3 has 15 amino acids. The ends were cut back, 2 bases at V and 0 bases at J, with 8 bases in the middle. The CDR3 DNA follows: TGTGCCACCAGCAGAACTCCGAGTAGCAATCAGCCCCAGCATTTT. It is translated as CATSRTPSSNQPQHF. Full variable domain (outside the CDR3, taken from reference TRBV15 and TRBJ1-5): DAMVIQNPRYQVTQFGKPVTLSCSQTLNHNVMYWYQQKSSQAPKLLFHYYDKDFNNEADTPDNFQSRRPNTSFCFLDIRSPGLGDTAMYLCATSRTPSSNQPQHFGDGTRLSIL.

The rearrangement uses TRBV5-1 and TRBJ2-5; 8 bases fit TRBD1. The trim removed 1 base at V and 4 bases at J, leaving 3 bases unmatched. In germline, CDR1 is SGHRS, CDR2 YFSETQ. This CDR3 has 14 amino acids. Here the CDR3 DNA reads TGCGCCAGCAGCTTGACAGGGGGGAGAGAGACCCAGTACTTC. Its protein product is CASSLTGGRETQYF.

The genes are TRBV28 and TRBJ2-7; weak D call: TRBD2 (5 bases). The ends were cut back, 6 bases at V and 10 bases at J, with 22 bases in the middle. The CDR3 is 14 residues long. Looked up from germline, CDR1 is MDHEN and CDR2 is SYDVKM. DNA of the CDR3: TGTGCCAGCAGATCCCTCCCTTTCGAGGGCGGACAGTACTTC. Translated, it gives CASRSLPFEGGQYF.

The CDR3 is CASSSRGGGLAEAFF. CDR3 nucleotides: TGTGCCAGCAGCTCCAGAGGGGGGGGGTTGGCTGAAGCTTTCTTT. The chain links TRBV11-2 to TRBJ1-1; D is possibly TRBD1 (6 bases). Trimming stripped 4 bases from V and 6 bases from J, with 18 bases between. The germline gives CDR1 SGHAT, CDR2 FQNNGV. This CDR3 has 15 residues.

This sequence joins TRBV5-5 and TRBJ1-4; no firm D call. The V end was cut by 4 bases, the J end by 10 bases, with 14 bases between. The germline V gene has CDR1 SGHKS and CDR2 YYEKEE (reference sequence). CDR3 length: 13 amino acids. CDR3 residues: CASSEGLYGKLFF. CDR3 coding DNA: TGTGCCAGCAGCGAGGGCCTTTATGGAAAACTGTTTTTT. Full variable domain (missing parts from reference TRBV5-5 and TRBJ1-4): DAGVTQSPTHLIKTRGQQVTLRCSPISGHKSVSWYQQVLGQGPQFIFQYYEKEERGRGNFPDRFSARQFPNYSSELNVNALLLGDSALYLCASSEGLYGKLFFGSGTQLSVL.

V gene TRBV24-1 combines with J gene TRBJ2-1; no firm D call. Deletions cut 1 base from V and 7 bases from J, with 7 bases between. Germline V gene sequence: CDR1 KGHDR, CDR2 SFDVKD. There are 13 residues in the CDR3. The CDR3 DNA reads TGTGCCACCAGTGATTTCCCCCGGAATGAGCAGTTCTTC. Protein: CATSDFPRNEQFF.

The gene calls are TRBV4-1 and TRBJ1-6; 7 nucleotides agree with TRBD1. Germline V gives CDR1 MGHRA, CDR2 YSYEKL. This CDR3 has 16 amino acids. V was clipped by 0 bases and J by 5 bases; unmatched bases: 4. In nucleotides, the CDR3 is TGCGCCAGCAGCCAAGAAACAGGGGTTGATAATTCACCCCTCCACTTT. Amino acid sequence: CASSQETGVDNSPLHF.

The rearrangement uses TRBV6-1 and TRBJ1-2; tentative D call: TRBD1 (6 bases). The CDR3 runs 15 residues. V was shortened by 6 bases and J by 3 bases, with 17 bases between the two germline ends. Per the germline V gene, CDR1 is MNHNS and CDR2 is SASEGT. The CDR3 DNA sequence: TGTGCCAGCAGGCCCCTCAGGGGAAGTGACTATGGCTACACCTTC. It codes for CASRPLRGSDYGYTF.

The chain recombines TRBV5-1 with TRBJ1-3, with D perhaps TRBD1 (5 bases). The CDR3 loop spans 15 amino acids. Trimming left V 4 bases short and J 3 bases short, with 14 bases between. Germline V gene lookup returns CDR1 SGHRS and CDR2 YFSETQ. CDR3 loop: CASSPGLQGGNTIYF. CDR3 sequence (DNA): TGCGCCAGCAGCCCGGGTCTGCAGGGTGGAAACACCATATATTTT.

The J gene is TRBJ2-7, the V gene TRBV21-1. TRBV21-1 is a documented pseudogene. The CDR3 has 12 residues. CDR3 in amino acids: CASRRTSYEQYF. DNA for the CDR3: TGTGCCAGCAGAAGGACGTCCTACGAGCAGTACTTC.

V usage is TRBV7-2 and J usage is TRBJ2-3; 14 nucleotides align to TRBD2. Germline-derived CDR1 and CDR2 are SGHTA and FQGNSA. Losses at the gene ends were 5 bases for V and 5 bases for J; bases not matched to a gene: 6. The length of the CDR3 is 16 residues. The CDR3 DNA follows: TGTGCCAGCAGCCCGGGACTAGCGGGAGTGGTAGATACGCAGTATTTT. Translation gives CASSPGLAGVVDTQYF.

The sample holds a few counts of this clone. The chain employs TRBV24-1 and TRBJ1-6, with D possibly matching TRBD1 (5 bases). V lost 4 bases, J lost 2 bases, and 14 bases lay in between. The CDR3 covers 17 residues. Germline assignment: CDR1 KGHDR and CDR2 SFDVKD. The CDR3 bases are TGTGCCACCAGTGAACAGACAGTAAAGGCCTATAATTCACCCCTCCACTTT. As protein: CATSEQTVKAYNSPLHF.

This clone was seen just once. CDR3 bases: TGTGCCAGCAGTGAACAGGGATTGGGCACTGAAGCTTTCTTT. It codes for CASSEQGLGTEAFF. The chain couples TRBV6-1 to TRBJ1-1; TRBD1 is a possible D gene (5 bases). V lost 2 bases and J 4 bases, leaving 11 bases between the germline ends. CDR1 is MNHNS, CDR2 SASEGT, per germline. There are 14 residues in the CDR3.

The chain has TRBV5-1 and TRBJ1-4; D may be TRBD1 (6 bases). The CDR3 has 13 residues. V lost 3 bases, J lost 8 bases, and 11 bases lay in between. The V gene's germline CDR1 is SGHRS and CDR2 YFSETQ. The CDR3 DNA reads TGCGCCAGCAGCTCACAGGGTTACGAAAAACTGTTTTTT. It encodes CASSSQGYEKLFF. Complete variable domain (other parts from reference TRBV5-1 and TRBJ1-4): KAGVTQTPRYLIKTRGQQVTLSCSPISGHRSVSWYQQTPGQGLQFLFEYFSETQRNKGNFPGRFSGRQFSNSRSEMNVSTLELGDSALYLCASSSQGYEKLFFGSGTQLSVL.

The V gene is TRBV28, the J gene TRBJ1-1; D gene uncertain. This CDR3 is 13 amino acids long. Germline values: CDR1 MDHEN, CDR2 SYDVKM. Trimming left V 6 bases short and J 4 bases short, with 12 bases between. In DNA, the CDR3 is TGTGCCAGCAGCCTAGAGAGGGCCACTGAAGCTTTCTTT. This encodes CASSLERATEAFF.

This clone was seen just once. This chain joins TRBV19 and TRBJ1-4, with D perhaps TRBD1 (6 bases). The ends were cut back, 4 bases at V and 6 bases at J, with 18 bases in the middle. This CDR3 spans 16 amino acids. Germline lookup yields CDR1 LNHDA and CDR2 SQIVND (reference sequence). The CDR3 region has the DNA TGTGCCAGTAGTACCGAGGGGCGAGGGGGTCATGAAAAACTGTTTTTT. Encoded protein: CASSTEGRGGHEKLFF. Variable domain in full (rest from reference TRBV19 and TRBJ1-4): DGGITQSPKYLFRKEGQNVTLSCEQNLNHDAMYWYRQDPGQGLRLIYYSQIVNDFQKGDIAEGYSVSREKKESFPLTVTSAQKNPTAFYLCASSTEGRGGHEKLFFGSGTQLSVL.

The CDR3 DNA sequence: TGCGCCAGCAGCCCCCGGGACAGGGATTACGAGCAGTACTTC. It codes for CASSPRDRDYEQYF. This chain connects TRBV5-1 to TRBJ2-7; 9 nucleotides agree with TRBD1. The CDR3 loop spans 14 amino acids. The V and J ends lost 4 bases and 4 bases, in that order; junction bases with no gene match: 6. Germline V gene sequence: CDR1 SGHRS, CDR2 YFSETQ.

The V and J genes are TRBV6-1 and TRBJ1-1; D is uncertain. V was cut by 2 bases and J by 7 bases, with 5 bases left in between. CDR1 is MNHNS and CDR2 is SASEGT in the germline V gene. This CDR3 contains 11 residues. CDR3 DNA sequence: TGTGCCAGCAGTGAACCAATTGAAGCTTTCTTT. Its translation is CASSEPIEAFF.

This clone occurred once. The chain couples TRBV7-9 to TRBJ1-5, with D maybe TRBD1 (5 bases). Trimming removed 5 bases from V and 5 bases from J, with 13 bases in between. CDR1 SEHNR and CDR2 FQNEAQ come from the germline V gene (reference sequence). This CDR3 has 14 residues. CDR3 DNA: TGTGCCAGCAGCGCCAGGGATAGGGATCAGCCCCAGCATTTT. It yields the protein CASSARDRDQPQHF.

This chain connects TRBV27 to TRBJ1-6; D remains unclear. There are 14 residues in the CDR3. The germline CDR1 and CDR2 sequences are MNHEY and SMNVEV (reference sequence). The ends were cut back, 4 bases at V and 5 bases at J, with 9 bases in the middle. The CDR3 nucleotides read TGTGCCAGCAGTTATCGGGATAATAATTCACCCCTCCACTTT. Amino acids: CASSYRDNNSPLHF.

V usage is TRBV27 and J usage is TRBJ1-6; tentatively, D is TRBD1 (5 bases). This CDR3 contains 16 residues. Trimming cost V 4 bases and J 0 bases, with 10 bases left between them. Looked up from germline, CDR1 is MNHEY and CDR2 is SMNVEV (reference sequence). CDR3 DNA: TGTGCCAGCAGTTCCAGGGACGTCTCCTATAATTCACCCCTCCACTTT. Translated: CASSSRDVSYNSPLHF.

V is TRBV28 and J is TRBJ1-4, with TRBD1 identical over 7 bases. The CDR3 is made up of 16 amino acids. Germline CDR1 reads MDHEN; CDR2 reads SYDVKM. V was pared by 6 bases and J by 4 bases, with 11 bases of the junction left unmatched. The CDR3 region has the DNA TGTGCCAGCAGAGTATGGGGCGCAGGGGGTAATGAAAAACTGTTTTTT. Amino acid sequence: CASRVWGAGGNEKLFF.

The chain links TRBV4-1 to TRBJ1-5; D not certain. V lost 4 bases and J lost 0, with 10 bases in between. Germline V gene lookup returns CDR1 MGHRA and CDR2 YSYEKL. The CDR3 length is 15 residues. In DNA form, the CDR3 reads TGCGCCAGCAGCCCCTTCAAGGATAGCAATCAGCCCCAGCATTTT. Translated: CASSPFKDSNQPQHF.